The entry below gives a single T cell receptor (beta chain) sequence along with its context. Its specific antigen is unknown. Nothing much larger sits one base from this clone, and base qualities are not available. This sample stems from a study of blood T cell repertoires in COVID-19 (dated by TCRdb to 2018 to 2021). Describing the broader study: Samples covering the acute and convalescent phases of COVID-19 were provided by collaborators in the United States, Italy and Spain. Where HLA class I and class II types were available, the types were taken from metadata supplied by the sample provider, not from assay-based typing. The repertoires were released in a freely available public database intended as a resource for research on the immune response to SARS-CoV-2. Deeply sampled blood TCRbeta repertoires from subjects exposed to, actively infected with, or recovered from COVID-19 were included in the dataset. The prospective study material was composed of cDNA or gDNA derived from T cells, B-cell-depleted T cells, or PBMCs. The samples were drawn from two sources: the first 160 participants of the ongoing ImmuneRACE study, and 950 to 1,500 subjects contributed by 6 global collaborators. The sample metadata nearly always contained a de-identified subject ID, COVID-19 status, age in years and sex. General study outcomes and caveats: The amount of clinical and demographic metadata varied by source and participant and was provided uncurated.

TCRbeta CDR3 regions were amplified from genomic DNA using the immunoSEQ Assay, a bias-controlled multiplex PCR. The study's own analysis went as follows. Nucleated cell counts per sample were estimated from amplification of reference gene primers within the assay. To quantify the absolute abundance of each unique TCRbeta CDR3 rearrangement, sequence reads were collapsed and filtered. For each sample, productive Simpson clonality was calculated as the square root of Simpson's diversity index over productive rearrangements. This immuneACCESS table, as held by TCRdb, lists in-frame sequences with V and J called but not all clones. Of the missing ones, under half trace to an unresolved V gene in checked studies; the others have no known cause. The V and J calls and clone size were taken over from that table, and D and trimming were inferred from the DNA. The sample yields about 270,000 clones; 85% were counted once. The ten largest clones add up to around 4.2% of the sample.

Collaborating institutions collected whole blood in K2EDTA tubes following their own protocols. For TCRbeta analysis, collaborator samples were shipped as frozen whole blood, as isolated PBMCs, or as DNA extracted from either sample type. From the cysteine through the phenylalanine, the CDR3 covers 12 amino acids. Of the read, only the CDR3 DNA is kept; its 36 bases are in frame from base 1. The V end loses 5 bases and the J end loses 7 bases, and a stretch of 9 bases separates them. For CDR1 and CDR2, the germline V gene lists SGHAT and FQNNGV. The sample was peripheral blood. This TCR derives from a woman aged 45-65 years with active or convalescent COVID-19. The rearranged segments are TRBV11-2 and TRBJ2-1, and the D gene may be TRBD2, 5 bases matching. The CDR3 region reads CASSRGKNEQFF. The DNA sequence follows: TGTGCCAGCAGCAGAGGGAAGAATGAGCAGTTCTTC.